This T cell receptor beta chain was recorded in a study of blood T cell repertoires in COVID-19. Study background: Acute-phase and convalescent COVID-19 samples originated in the United States, Italy and Spain. The analysed material was cDNA or gDNA that came from T cells, B-cell-depleted T cells, or PBMCs.

Seattle enrolled patients during active infection and tracked them longitudinally. Authors' data handling: Amplification of reference gene primers was used by the study to estimate nucleated cell counts. Some clones are missing from TCRdb's copy, which holds only in-frame ones; the method was immunoSEQ multiplex PCR. For V, J and clone size, that table is used; D and trimming come from the DNA. The sample has 150,000 to 200,000 clones; approximately 87% are singletons. With V trimmed by 0 bases and J by 4 bases, 4 bases remained unmatched. CDR3 length: 17 amino acids. Germline CDR1 SGHDT, CDR2 YYEEEE.

The chain links TRBV5-6 to TRBJ2-5, with 15 bases that match TRBD2. The receptor was isolated from a woman aged 55-69 years with COVID-19, enrolled during active disease. Sequenced material: peripheral blood. The CDR3 DNA sequence: TGTGCCAGCAGCTTGGCCCCGGGACTAGCGGGAGGAGAGACCCAGTACTTC. Protein product: CASSLAPGLAGGETQYF.